The clone carrying this T cell receptor (beta chain) has more than one count but fewer than ten. Its antigen is undetermined. This entry comes from a study of cytomegalovirus exposure and HLA in healthy donors. V lost 3 bases to trimming and J lost 7 bases; unmatched junction nucleotides: 4. Germline CDR1 is MRHNA and CDR2 is SNTAGT. The CDR3 has 14 residues. The PCR made use of 60 Vbeta and 13 Jbeta primers. Libraries were prepared by immunoSEQ multiplex PCR; TCRdb keeps only in-frame clonotypes and omits some of them. This repertoire shows 160,000 or so clones, around four fifths found once; its top ten account for about a tenth. The study's findings and limits: The authors judged a highly shared variant cluster likely a sequencing artifact. As a later analysis showed, a missense DCLRE1C variant was linked to trimming of TCR beta V- and J-genes. The study listed 150 to 200 cytomegalovirus-associated TCR beta chains. Presence/absence comparisons presumed near-even sequencing depth among donors.

The chain employs TRBV6-4 and TRBJ2-1, with 9 bases aligning to TRBD1. The sequence derives from a man aged 18-30 years in good health and CMV-seropositive. The specimen was PBMCs. The CDR3 spells CASSEGQGANEQFF. The CDR3 coding sequence is TGTGCCAGCAGTGAGGGACAGGGTGCGAATGAGCAGTTCTTC.